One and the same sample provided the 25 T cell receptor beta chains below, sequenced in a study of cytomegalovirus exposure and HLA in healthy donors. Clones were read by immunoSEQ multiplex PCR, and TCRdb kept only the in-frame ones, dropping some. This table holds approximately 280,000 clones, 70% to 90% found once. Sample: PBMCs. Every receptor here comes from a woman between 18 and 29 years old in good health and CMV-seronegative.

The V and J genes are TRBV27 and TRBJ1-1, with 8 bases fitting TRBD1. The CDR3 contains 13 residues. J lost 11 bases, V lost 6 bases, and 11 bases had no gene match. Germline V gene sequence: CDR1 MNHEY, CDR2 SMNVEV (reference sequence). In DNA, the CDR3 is TGTGCCAGCAGACAACAGGGGGGGGGTACGGCTTTCTTT. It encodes CASRQQGGGTAFF.

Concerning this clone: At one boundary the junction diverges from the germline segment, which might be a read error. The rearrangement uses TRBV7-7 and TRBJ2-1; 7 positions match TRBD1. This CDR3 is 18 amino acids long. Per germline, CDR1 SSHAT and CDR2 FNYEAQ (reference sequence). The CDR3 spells CASSLAPLWDSDYNEQFF. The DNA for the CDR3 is TGTGCTAGCAGCTTAGCTCCACTGTGGGACAGCGATTACAATGAGCAGTTCTTC.

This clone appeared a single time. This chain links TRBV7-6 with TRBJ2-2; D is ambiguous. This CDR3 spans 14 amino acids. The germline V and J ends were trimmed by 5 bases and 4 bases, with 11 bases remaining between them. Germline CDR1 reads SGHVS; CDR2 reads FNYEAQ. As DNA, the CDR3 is TGTGCCAGCAGCGCGAATCCAAGCACCGGGGAGCTGTTTTTT. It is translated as CASSANPSTGELFF.

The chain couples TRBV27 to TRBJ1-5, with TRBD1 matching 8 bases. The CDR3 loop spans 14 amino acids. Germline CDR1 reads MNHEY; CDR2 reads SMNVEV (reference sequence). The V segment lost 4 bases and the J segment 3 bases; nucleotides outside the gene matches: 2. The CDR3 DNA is TGTGCCAGCAGTTCAGGGGGCCCCAATCAGCCCCAGCATTTT. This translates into CASSSGGPNQPQHF.

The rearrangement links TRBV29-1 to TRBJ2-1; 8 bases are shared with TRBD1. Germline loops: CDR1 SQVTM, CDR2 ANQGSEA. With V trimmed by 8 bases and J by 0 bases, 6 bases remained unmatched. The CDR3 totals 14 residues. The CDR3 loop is CSCPGTGSYNEQFF. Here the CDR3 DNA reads TGCAGCTGCCCCGGGACAGGCTCCTACAATGAGCAGTTCTTC.

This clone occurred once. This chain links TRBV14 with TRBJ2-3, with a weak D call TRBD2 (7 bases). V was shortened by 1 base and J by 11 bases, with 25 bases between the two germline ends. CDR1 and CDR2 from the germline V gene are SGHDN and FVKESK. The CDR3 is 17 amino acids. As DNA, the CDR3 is TGTGCCAGCAGCCAAGCACGTCCGGGGGGCCTCGTGCCGAAGCAGTATTTT. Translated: CASSQARPGGLVPKQYF. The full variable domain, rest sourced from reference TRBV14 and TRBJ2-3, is EAGVTQFPSHSVIEKGQTVTLRCDPISGHDNLYWYRRVMGKEIKFLLHFVKESKQDESGMPNNRFLAERTGGTYSTLKVQPAELEDSGVYFCASSQARPGGLVPKQYFGPGTRLTVL.

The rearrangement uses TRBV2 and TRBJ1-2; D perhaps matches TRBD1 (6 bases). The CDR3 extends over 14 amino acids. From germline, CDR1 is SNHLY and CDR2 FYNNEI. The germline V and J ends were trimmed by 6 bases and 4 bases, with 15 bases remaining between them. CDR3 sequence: CASRNRESSYGYTF. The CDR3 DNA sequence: TGTGCCAGCAGGAACAGGGAGTCTAGCTATGGCTACACCTTC.

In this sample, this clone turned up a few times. CDR3 loop: CASSSTRTGGIHEQYF. The CDR3 DNA follows: TGTGCCAGCAGTTCTACCCGGACAGGGGGGATCCACGAGCAGTACTTC. The chain employs TRBV13 and TRBJ2-7; 10 positions agree with TRBD1. The J segment lost 5 bases and the V segment lost 6 bases, leaving 13 bases of the junction unmatched. There are 16 residues in the CDR3. CDR1 PRHDT and CDR2 FYEKMQ come from the germline V gene (reference sequence).

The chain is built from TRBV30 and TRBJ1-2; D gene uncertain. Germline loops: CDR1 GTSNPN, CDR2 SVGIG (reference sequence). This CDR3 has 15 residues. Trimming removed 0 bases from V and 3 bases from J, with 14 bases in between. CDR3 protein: CAWSVAPSPDYGYTF. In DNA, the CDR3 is TGTGCCTGGAGTGTAGCCCCGTCACCTGACTATGGCTACACCTTC.

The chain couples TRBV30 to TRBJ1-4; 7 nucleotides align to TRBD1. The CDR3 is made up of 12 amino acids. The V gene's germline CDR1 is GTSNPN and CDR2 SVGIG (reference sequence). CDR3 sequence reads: CAAQGTNEKLFF. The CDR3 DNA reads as TGTGCTGCACAGGGGACTAATGAAAAACTGTTTTTT.

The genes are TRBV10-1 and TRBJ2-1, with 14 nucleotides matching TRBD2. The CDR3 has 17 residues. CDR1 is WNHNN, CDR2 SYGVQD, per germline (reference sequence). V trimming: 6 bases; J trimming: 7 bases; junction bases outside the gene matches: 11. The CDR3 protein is CASSGTSGGRRRNEQFF. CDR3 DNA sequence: TGCGCCAGCAGCGGGACTAGCGGGGGCCGCCGCCGGAATGAGCAGTTCTTC.

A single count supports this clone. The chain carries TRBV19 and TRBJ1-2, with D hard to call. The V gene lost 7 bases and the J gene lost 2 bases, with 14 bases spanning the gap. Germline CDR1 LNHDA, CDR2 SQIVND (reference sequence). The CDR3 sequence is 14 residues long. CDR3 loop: CASTPSRRNYGYTF. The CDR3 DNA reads TGTGCCAGTACTCCGTCTCGCAGGAACTATGGCTACACCTTC.

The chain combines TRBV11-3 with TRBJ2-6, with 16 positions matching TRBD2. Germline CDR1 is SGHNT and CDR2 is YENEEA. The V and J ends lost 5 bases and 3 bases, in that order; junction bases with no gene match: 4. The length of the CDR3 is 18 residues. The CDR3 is CASSTGLAGGFGANVLTF. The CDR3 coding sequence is TGTGCCAGCAGCACGGGACTAGCGGGAGGGTTTGGGGCCAACGTCCTGACTTTC.

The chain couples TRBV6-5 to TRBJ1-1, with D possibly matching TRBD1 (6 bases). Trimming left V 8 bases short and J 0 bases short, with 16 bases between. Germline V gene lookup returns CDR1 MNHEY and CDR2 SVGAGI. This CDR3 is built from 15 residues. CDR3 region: CASAAGQTMNTEAFF. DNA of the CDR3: TGTGCCAGCGCCGCAGGACAGACAATGAACACTGAAGCTTTCTTT.

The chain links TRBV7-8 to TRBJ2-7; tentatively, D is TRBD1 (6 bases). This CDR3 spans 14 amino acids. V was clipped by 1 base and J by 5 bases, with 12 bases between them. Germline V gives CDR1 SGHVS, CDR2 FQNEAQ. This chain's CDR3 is CASSLEVGADEQYF. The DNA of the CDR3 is TGTGCCAGCAGCTTAGAAGTGGGGGCCGACGAGCAGTACTTC.

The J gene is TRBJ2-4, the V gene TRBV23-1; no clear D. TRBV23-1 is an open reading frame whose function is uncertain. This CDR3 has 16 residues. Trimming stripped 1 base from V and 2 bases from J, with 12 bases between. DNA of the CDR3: TGCGCCAGCAGTCAATGGGCCCACAGTCCCAAAAACATTCAGTACTTC. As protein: CASSQWAHSPKNIQYF.

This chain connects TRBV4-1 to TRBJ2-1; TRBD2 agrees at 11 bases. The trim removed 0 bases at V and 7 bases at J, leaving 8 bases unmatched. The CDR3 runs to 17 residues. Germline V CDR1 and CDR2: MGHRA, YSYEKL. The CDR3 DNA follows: TGCGCCAGCAGCCAAGAAACTCTACCTAGCGGGAGGAATGAGCAGTTCTTC. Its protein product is CASSQETLPSGRNEQFF.

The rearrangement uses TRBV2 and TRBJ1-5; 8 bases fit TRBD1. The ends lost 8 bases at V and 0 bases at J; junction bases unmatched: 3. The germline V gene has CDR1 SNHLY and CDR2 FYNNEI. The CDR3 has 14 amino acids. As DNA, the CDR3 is TGTGCCAGCGGACAGGGCCATAGCAATCAGCCCCAGCATTTT. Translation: CASGQGHSNQPQHF.

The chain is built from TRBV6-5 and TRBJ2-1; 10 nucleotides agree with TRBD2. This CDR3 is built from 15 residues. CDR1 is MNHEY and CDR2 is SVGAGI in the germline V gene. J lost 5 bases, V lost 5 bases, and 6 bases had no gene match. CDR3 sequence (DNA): TGTGCCAGCAGTCTCGGACTAGCGGCTCACAATGAGCAGTTCTTC. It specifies CASSLGLAAHNEQFF.

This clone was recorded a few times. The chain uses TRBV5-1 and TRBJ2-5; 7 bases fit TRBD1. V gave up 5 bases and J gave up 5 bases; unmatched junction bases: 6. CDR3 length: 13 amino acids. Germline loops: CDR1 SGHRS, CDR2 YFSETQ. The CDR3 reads CASSRQGGETQYF. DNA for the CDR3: TGCGCCAGCAGTCGACAGGGTGGTGAGACCCAGTACTTC.

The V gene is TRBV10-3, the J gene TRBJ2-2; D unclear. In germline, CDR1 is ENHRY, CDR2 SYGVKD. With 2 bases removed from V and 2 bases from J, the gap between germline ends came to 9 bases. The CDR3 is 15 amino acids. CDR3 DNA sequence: TGTGCCATCAGTGAGAAGAACTTAAACACCGGGGAGCTGTTTTTT. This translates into CAISEKNLNTGELFF.

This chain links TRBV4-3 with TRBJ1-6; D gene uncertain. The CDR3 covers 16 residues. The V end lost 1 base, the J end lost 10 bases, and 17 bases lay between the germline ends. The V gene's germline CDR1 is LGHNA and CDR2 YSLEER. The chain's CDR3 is CASSQGVRGEKSPLHF. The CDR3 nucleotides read TGCGCCAGCAGCCAAGGAGTCAGAGGTGAGAAGTCACCCCTCCACTTT.

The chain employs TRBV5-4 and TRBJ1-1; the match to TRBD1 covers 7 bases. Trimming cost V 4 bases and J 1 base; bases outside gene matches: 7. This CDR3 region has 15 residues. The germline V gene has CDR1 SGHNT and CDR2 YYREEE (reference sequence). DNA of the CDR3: TGTGCCAGCAGCCCACCCGGGACAGCGAACACTGAAGCTTTCTTT. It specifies CASSPPGTANTEAFF. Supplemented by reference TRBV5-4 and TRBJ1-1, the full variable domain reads ETGVTQSPTHLIKTRGQQVTLRCSSQSGHNTVSWYQQALGQGPQFIFQYYREEENGRGNFPPRFSGLQFPNYSSELNVNALELDDSALYLCASSPPGTANTEAFFGQGTRLTVV.

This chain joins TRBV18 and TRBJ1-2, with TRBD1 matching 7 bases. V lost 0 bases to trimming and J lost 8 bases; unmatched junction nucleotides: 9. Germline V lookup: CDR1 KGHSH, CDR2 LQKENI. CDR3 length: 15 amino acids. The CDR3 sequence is CASSPPGQNLGGYTF. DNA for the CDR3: TGTGCCAGCTCACCACCGGGACAGAACCTAGGGGGCTACACCTTC.

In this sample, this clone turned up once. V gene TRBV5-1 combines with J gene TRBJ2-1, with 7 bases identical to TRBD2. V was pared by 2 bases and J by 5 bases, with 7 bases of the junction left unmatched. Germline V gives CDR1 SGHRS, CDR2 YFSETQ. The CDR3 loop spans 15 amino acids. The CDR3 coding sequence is TGCGCCAGCAGCTTCGGGCTAGCGGAAAACAATGAGCAGTTCTTC. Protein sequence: CASSFGLAENNEQFF.